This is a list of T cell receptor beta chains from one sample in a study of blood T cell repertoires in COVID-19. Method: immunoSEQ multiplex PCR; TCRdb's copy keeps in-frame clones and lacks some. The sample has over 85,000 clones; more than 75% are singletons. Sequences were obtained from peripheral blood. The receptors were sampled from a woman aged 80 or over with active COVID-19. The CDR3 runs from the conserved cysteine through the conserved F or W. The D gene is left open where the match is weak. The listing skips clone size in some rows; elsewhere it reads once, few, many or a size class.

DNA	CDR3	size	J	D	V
TGTGCCAGCAGTTTAAGGGGTCAGTCCCCCTATGGCTACACCTTC	CASSLRGQSPYGYTF	-	TRBJ1-2	-	TRBV27
TGTGCCAGCAGATCGGGACTAGTACTCAATGAGCAGTTCTTC	CASRSGLVLNEQFF	-	TRBJ2-1	TRBD2	TRBV6-6
TGTGCCAGCAGCGCCGCTTGGGCAGGGGGTTATGGCTACACCTTC	CASSAAWAGGYGYTF	once	TRBJ1-2	TRBD1	TRBV9
TGTGCCAGCAGTGCGGCTAGCCGAAACAATGAGCAGTTCTTC	CASSAASRNNEQFF	-	TRBJ2-1	-	TRBV2
TGTGCCAGCAGCTTAGGACAGGGGGCCTACGAGCAGTACTTC	CASSLGQGAYEQYF	-	TRBJ2-7	TRBD1	TRBV13
TGTGCCAGCAGCCAGAGGGTACTAGGAAGCACAGATACGCAGTATTTT	CASSQRVLGSTDTQYF	-	TRBJ2-3	-	TRBV3-1/TRBV3-2
TGTGCCAGCAGCTACAGGGGGGGAGAACTGTTTTTT	CASSYRGGELFF	-	TRBJ1-4	TRBD1	TRBV6-6
TGTGCCAGCAGTTACAGGGGGACTAGCGGGAGTTATGACAATGAGCAGTTCTTC	CASSYRGTSGSYDNEQFF	-	TRBJ2-1	TRBD2	TRBV6-2/TRBV6-3
TGTGCCAGCAGTTACAACAGGAAGAATGGCTACACCTTC	CASSYNRKNGYTF	-	TRBJ1-2	-	TRBV6-2/TRBV6-3
TGTGCCACCAGCAGAGATCGGGTAGCGGGGGGGGAGACCCAGTACTTC	CATSRDRVAGGETQYF	-	TRBJ2-5	TRBD2	TRBV15
TGTGCCAGCAGTGGCGGAAACTATGGCTACACCTTC	CASSGGNYGYTF	few	TRBJ1-2	-	TRBV25-1
TGCGCCAGCAGCCTAGACAGGGTGTCGTCCCAAGAGACCCAGTACTTC	CASSLDRVSSQETQYF	-	TRBJ2-5	TRBD1	TRBV4-3
TGTGCCAGCAGCCAAGGACCCGACTACCCCAATGAGCAGTTCTTC	CASSQGPDYPNEQFF	-	TRBJ2-1	-	TRBV3-1/TRBV3-2
TGTGCCAGCAGCCGGGACAGATCCTACGAGCAGTACTTC	CASSRDRSYEQYF	few	TRBJ2-7	TRBD1	TRBV7-7
TGTGCCAGCAGCCTGAGGTCTAGGGAGACCCAGTACTTC	CASSLRSRETQYF	-	TRBJ2-5	-	TRBV6-5
TGTGCCAGCAGCTTAACAGGGTCCTGGGAGACCCAGTACTTC	CASSLTGSWETQYF	-	TRBJ2-5	-	TRBV7-8
TGCAGTGCTACGGGGGATTATGGCTACACCTTC	CSATGDYGYTF	-	TRBJ1-2	-	TRBV20-1
TGTGCCAGCAGCTATACAGGGGAACCTTACTATGGCTACACCTTC	CASSYTGEPYYGYTF	-	TRBJ1-2	TRBD1	TRBV7-9
TGTGCCAGTAGTACCTCGGGACTAGCGGGAGCCTACGAGCAGTACTTC	CASSTSGLAGAYEQYF	few	TRBJ2-7	TRBD2	TRBV19
TGCGCCAGCAGCCCCAGGGGGAGCCTGAACACCGGGGAGCTGTTTTTT	CASSPRGSLNTGELFF	-	TRBJ2-2	TRBD1	TRBV4-3
TGTGCCAGCAGTCCCTCGGAGGTTCCAGATACGCAGTATTTT	CASSPSEVPDTQYF	-	TRBJ2-3	-	TRBV28
TGTGCCAGCAGCCAAGCTCTCGGAAACACCATATATTTT	CASSQALGNTIYF	-	TRBJ1-3	-	TRBV3-1/TRBV3-2
TGTGCCAGCTCACTATTCGGAGAGGCCTCGGGGAACACTGAAGCTTTCTTT	CASSLFGEASGNTEAFF	-	TRBJ1-1	-	TRBV18
TGTGCCAGCAGTGACCGGGACAGGTATTCTAGCGAGCAGTACTTC	CASSDRDRYSSEQYF	-	TRBJ2-7	TRBD1	TRBV6-2/TRBV6-3
TGCGCCAGCAGCTCGGGACTAGCGGGAGGGATCGAGCAGTACTTC	CASSSGLAGGIEQYF	-	TRBJ2-7	TRBD2	TRBV5-1
TGTGCCAGTAGTCGCAACCGGGTGGACTATACGCAGTATTTT	CASSRNRVDYTQYF	once	TRBJ2-3	-	TRBV19
TGTGCCAGCCGGGGGGCACGGGATGAAAAACTGTTTTTT	CASRGARDEKLFF	-	TRBJ1-4	-	TRBV7-2
TGTGCCACCAGCAGAGAGATGCCCAGGGCCGGGGAGCTGTTTTTT	CATSREMPRAGELFF	-	TRBJ2-2	-	TRBV15
TGTGCCAGCAGCCAAGGAGTGGGAGGGTGGGCCCAGTACTTC	CASSQGVGGWAQYF	-	TRBJ2-5	TRBD2	TRBV3-1/TRBV3-2
TGCGCCAGCAGCCAAGACCCGGGACAGAGAGGGGAGCAGTACTTC	CASSQDPGQRGEQYF	few	TRBJ2-7	TRBD1	TRBV4-3
TGCAGCCCTTCGGTGGTGGACAGGGAAGACGAGCAGTACTTC	CSPSVVDREDEQYF	-	TRBJ2-7	TRBD1	TRBV29-1
TGTGCCACCAGTGCCCGGGACAGAGCCTACGAGCAGTACTTC	CATSARDRAYEQYF	-	TRBJ2-7	TRBD1	TRBV24-1
TGTGCCAGCAGCCTTATTAGCAATCAGCCCCAGCATTTT	CASSLISNQPQHF	-	TRBJ1-5	-	TRBV27
TGTGCCAGCAGGATAGGGGGGGCAGATACGCAGTATTTT	CASRIGGADTQYF	-	TRBJ2-3	-	TRBV12-3/TRBV12-4
TGTGCCAGCAGCTCAGGAGGAGCGGAGACCCAGTACTTC	CASSSGGAETQYF	-	TRBJ2-5	-	TRBV7-3
TGTGCCAGCAGTTACGAACGGGACAGCACCTACGAGCAGTACTTC	CASSYERDSTYEQYF	-	TRBJ2-7	TRBD1	TRBV28
TGTGCCAGTAGCCTCCGGGACAGGGCCACCTACAATGAGCAGTTCTTC	CASSLRDRATYNEQFF	-	TRBJ2-1	TRBD1	TRBV19
TGTGCCAGCAGCTTAAGTGAAAGAGTCGGGATCCAGTGGGAGACCCAGTACTTC	CASSLSERVGIQWETQYF	-	TRBJ2-5	-	TRBV7-2
TGTGCCAGCAGCTCGGCGGCCTACGAGCAGTACTTC	CASSSAAYEQYF	-	TRBJ2-7	-	TRBV28
TGTGCCAGCAGCTTAACAGGGGGCGGAGGCACTGAAGCTTTCTTT	CASSLTGGGGTEAFF	-	TRBJ1-1	TRBD1	TRBV7-9
TGTGCCAGCTCACCCGGGACAGGGGACTCGGAAAAACTGTTTTTT	CASSPGTGDSEKLFF	-	TRBJ1-4	TRBD1	TRBV18
TGTGCCAGCAGCCCTGGGACTAGCGGAAGCACAGATACGCAGTATTTT	CASSPGTSGSTDTQYF	-	TRBJ2-3	TRBD2	TRBV11-3
TGTGCCAGCATGAACAGACCGACCCCGAGCACCGGGGAGCTGTTTTTT	CASMNRPTPSTGELFF	-	TRBJ2-2	-	TRBV2
TGTGCCACCAGATCAGCGGGAGGCACAGATACGCAGTATTTT	CATRSAGGTDTQYF	-	TRBJ2-3	TRBD2	TRBV24-1
TGTGCCAGCAGACCGGGGGGAGGGGGAAACACTGAAGCTTTCTTT	CASRPGGGGNTEAFF	-	TRBJ1-1	-	TRBV3-1/TRBV3-2
TGTGCCAGCAGCTTGATCCAGGGGGCAGATACGCAGTATTTT	CASSLIQGADTQYF	-	TRBJ2-3	TRBD1	TRBV5-5
TGTGCCAGCAGCCGCACCAGGGGGAACACTGAAGCTTTCTTT	CASSRTRGNTEAFF	once	TRBJ1-1	-	TRBV6-5
TGTGCCAGCAGCCCTAGCGGAGCGGGCACAGATACGCAGTATTTT	CASSPSGAGTDTQYF	-	TRBJ2-3	TRBD2	TRBV7-6
TGTGCCAGCAGTCTCTTTAGCACAGATACGCAGTATTTT	CASSLFSTDTQYF	-	TRBJ2-3	-	TRBV28
TGTGCCAGCAGCTACTCCACAGGGGGGAGCGAGCAGTACTTC	CASSYSTGGSEQYF	-	TRBJ2-7	TRBD1	TRBV7-9
TGTGCCAGCAGACGACGTTCGGACAGGCGAAAGACCCAGTACTTC	CASRRRSDRRKTQYF	few	TRBJ2-5	TRBD1	TRBV3-1/TRBV3-2
TGTGCCAGCAGTCCCCCCGCCCGGGAATGGAACACTGAAGCTTTCTTT	CASSPPAREWNTEAFF	-	TRBJ1-1	-	TRBV28
TGCAGTGCTAGTAGGCGGGAGGCGACAGATACGCAGTATTTT	CSASRREATDTQYF	once	TRBJ2-3	TRBD2	TRBV20-1
TGTGCCAGCACACAGGGGGCGAACTATGGCTACACCTTC	CASTQGANYGYTF	-	TRBJ1-2	TRBD1	TRBV28